The 3 T cell receptor beta chains below come from one sample, sequenced in a study of cytomegalovirus exposure and HLA in healthy donors. Using immunoSEQ multiplex PCR, the repertoire was profiled, and TCRdb retains in-frame clones only, with some absent. The repertoire holds 57,000 or so clones, with around nine tenths as singletons. Source material: PBMCs. The receptor set was obtained from a woman aged 25 to 39 in good health and CMV-seronegative.

The CDR3 nucleotides are TGTGCCATCAGTGATATGGCTAGCACTTATAACTTGAACACCGGGGAGCTGTTTTTT. Translation gives CAISDMASTYNLNTGELFF. The chain carries TRBV10-3 and TRBJ2-2; D might be TRBD2 (5 bases). Trimming cost V 3 bases and J 1 base, with 21 bases left between them. Germline assignment: CDR1 ENHRY and CDR2 SYGVKD. This CDR3 is 19 amino acids long.

V usage is TRBV5-1 and J usage is TRBJ2-3; D might be TRBD2 (5 bases). V lost 0 bases, J lost 1 base, and 12 bases lay in between. CDR3 length: 16 amino acids. Germline loops: CDR1 SGHRS, CDR2 YFSETQ. This chain's CDR3 is CASSLAASPRTDTQYF. The CDR3 nucleotides read TGCGCCAGCAGCTTGGCGGCTAGCCCGCGCACAGATACGCAGTATTTT.

The chain is built from TRBV19 and TRBJ1-4; D is perhaps TRBD1 (5 bases). The CDR3 length is 16 residues. Germline CDR1 reads LNHDA; CDR2 reads SQIVND (reference sequence). Trimming pared 4 bases from V and 8 bases from J, leaving 20 bases between. The CDR3 loop is CASSSPQWQGNEKLFF. The CDR3 nucleotides are TGTGCCAGTAGTAGCCCCCAGTGGCAGGGTAACGAAAAACTGTTTTTT.